This T cell receptor (beta chain) was sequenced for a study of T cell responses to AZD1222 COVID-19 vaccine (dated by TCRdb to about 2021). For the study in its entirety: A total of approximately 230 trial participants underwent TCR sequencing, of whom around 200 received two doses of AZD1222 and roughly 25 received two doses of the MenACWY control vaccine. Trial participants were enrolled by age into 18-55, 56-69 and 70-plus year subgroups, with about 150, 28 and 57 TCR-sequenced participants respectively. What the research found in general, with its limitations: The 56-69-year group was small, and its depth increase did not reach significance, likely because of low power. Participants were mostly white British, with more females than males. The authors suggested clonal diversity may have been underestimated. Conclusions about previously exposed vaccinees are limited because only five to seven AZD1222 recipients were SARS-CoV-2 seropositive at baseline. Because no samples from the day 14 peak response were available, repertoires could be characterized only after the peak T cell response. Reportedly, close to half of the unique spike-specific TCRs recognized epitopes lying outside the regions that are mutated in the B.1.351 and B.1.1.7 variants. Spike-specific TCR breadth and depth rose significantly after two AZD1222 doses compared with day 0 and with MenACWY recipients. CD4 TCRs associated with the vaccine covered the entire spike protein, and the dominant responses were in regions 160-218 and 743-854.

The CDR3 regions of human TCRbeta chains were subjected to immunosequencing. The paper's processing steps were these. Repertoire TCRs were checked for matches against a reference library of SARS-CoV-2-specific TCRs that had been generated using the MIRA antigen-specificity platform. Breadth was defined as the fraction of unique TCRs that were SARS-CoV-2-associated. Depth was defined as the fraction of total T cells that were SARS-CoV-2-associated. Using the MIRA data, every spike-specific TCR was mapped to the spike region that the TCR reacted to and assigned to either a CD4 or a CD8 class. Log10-transformed breadth and depth values were compared by one-way ANOVA with Sidak's multiple comparisons tests. TCRdb holds this immuneACCESS table with in-frame rearrangements only. Some clones are missing; in checked studies, unresolved V genes explain under half, and the rest has no known cause. For V, J and clone size, that table is used; D and trimming come from the DNA. Recorded for this sample are over 150,000 clones; roughly 92% of them occurred a single time. Together, the top ten hold roughly 3.5% of the sample.

A remark on this clone: Its cognate antigen has yet to be identified. It has no much larger one-base neighbor in the sample; base qualities were not kept.

CDR1 SEHNR and CDR2 FQNEAQ were looked up in the germline V gene (reference sequence). The CDR3 runs 13 amino acids, cysteine and phenylalanine included. Just the 39-base CDR3 DNA is kept, in frame starting at base 1. The trim is 3 bases for V and 4 bases for J, with a gap of 7 bases between the germline ends. The sample's time point label is to be understood as: about 28 days (+/-7) after the second vaccine dose. Because spike-specific TCR depth and breadth did not differ between the two schedules, AZD1222 recipients who got a second dose at roughly 4 weeks were pooled with those who got a second dose at roughly 12 weeks. Samples from vaccinated people were obtained from the UK trials COV001 and COV002, which included a single-blind randomized controlled phase 2/3 trial of AZD1222 (ChAdOx1 nCoV-19) in healthy adults. Trial participant PBMC samples were collected at day 0 and day 28 after the second dose for TCRbeta chain sequencing.

This sequence was found in an adult who received the AZD1222 COVID-19 vaccine. The starting material was peripheral blood, obtained 28 days after the second AZD1222 dose. Here the chain combines TRBV7-9 and TRBJ1-5, with TRBD1 perhaps the D gene, on 5 matching bases. The CDR3 protein: CASSLGTNQPQHF. The sequenced DNA is TGTGCCAGCAGCTTGGGGACTAATCAGCCCCAGCATTTT.